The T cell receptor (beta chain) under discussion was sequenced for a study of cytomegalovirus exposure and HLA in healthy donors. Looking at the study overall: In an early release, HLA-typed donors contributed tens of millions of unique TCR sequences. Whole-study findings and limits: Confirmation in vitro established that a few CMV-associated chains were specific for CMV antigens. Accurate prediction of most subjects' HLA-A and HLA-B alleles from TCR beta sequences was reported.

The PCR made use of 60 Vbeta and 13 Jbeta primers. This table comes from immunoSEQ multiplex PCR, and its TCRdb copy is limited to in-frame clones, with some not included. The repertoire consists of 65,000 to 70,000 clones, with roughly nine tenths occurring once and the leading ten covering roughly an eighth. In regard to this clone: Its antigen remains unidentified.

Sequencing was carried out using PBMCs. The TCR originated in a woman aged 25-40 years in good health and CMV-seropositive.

CDR3 DNA: TGTGCCAGCAGTTACTCGGAGGGCGTCTCCTACGAGCAGTACTTC. Translation gives CASSYSEGVSYEQYF. This rearrangement joins TRBV6-5 to TRBJ2-7; TRBD2 is a possible D gene (6 bases). The V end lost 0 bases, the J end lost 0 bases, and 9 bases lay between the germline ends. This CDR3 has 15 residues. Germline loops: CDR1 MNHEY, CDR2 SVGAGI.